The 31 T cell receptor beta chains listed next were all sequenced from one sample in a study of memory CD4+ T cells and cytomegalovirus serostatus. Method: immunoSEQ multiplex PCR; TCRdb's copy keeps in-frame clones and lacks some. Of 35,000 to 50,000 clones in the sample, around 72% are singletons; the top ten hold roughly 0.5%. Single viable CD3+CD4+CD8-CD45RO+ cells were sorted as the memory CD4+ T cells. The sample was memory CD4+ T cells from blood. The receptors were gathered from an adult in good health and CMV-seronegative.

The rearrangement links TRBV28 to TRBJ1-5; tentatively, D is TRBD1 (6 bases). From germline, CDR1 is MDHEN and CDR2 SYDVKM. The V and J ends lost 3 bases and 3 bases respectively, with 15 bases between them. There are 16 residues in the CDR3. CDR3 nucleotides: TGTGCCAGCAGTTTGGGGGGCAGCGCGTCCAATCAGCCCCAGCATTTT. Protein product: CASSLGGSASNQPQHF.

V and J are TRBV19 and TRBJ1-6; 8 bases agree with TRBD1. Germline-derived CDR1 and CDR2 are LNHDA and SQIVND (reference sequence). CDR3 length equals 16 residues. V lost 8 bases and J lost 10; bases outside the gene matches: 16. DNA for the CDR3: TGTGCCAGTTCGGGACTGGCCGGACAGGGATCCTCACCCCTCCACTTT. It codes for CASSGLAGQGSSPLHF. Complete variable domain (other parts from reference TRBV19 and TRBJ1-6): DGGITQSPKYLFRKEGQNVTLSCEQNLNHDAMYWYRQDPGQGLRLIYYSQIVNDFQKGDIAEGYSVSREKKESFPLTVTSAQKNPTAFYLCASSGLAGQGSSPLHFGNGTRLTVT.

V and J are TRBV2 and TRBJ2-5; weak D call: TRBD1 (6 bases). Germline V gene sequence: CDR1 SNHLY, CDR2 FYNNEI. The length of the CDR3 is 13 residues. The V end was cut by 6 bases, the J end by 5 bases, with 13 bases between. CDR3 DNA sequence: TGTGCCAGCAGAATAGGGGGTAGGGAGACCCAGTACTTC. It encodes CASRIGGRETQYF. The full variable domain, rest sourced from reference TRBV2 and TRBJ2-5, is EPEVTQTPSHQVTQMGQEVILRCVPISNHLYFYWYRQILGQKVEFLVSFYNNEISEKSEIFDDQFSVERPDGSNFTLKIRSTKLEDSAMYFCASRIGGRETQYFGPGTRLLVL.

The chain links TRBV11-1 to TRBJ2-1; tentative D call: TRBD1 (5 bases). This CDR3 has 14 amino acids. V dropped 4 bases and J dropped 0 bases, with 7 bases sitting between them. Germline loops: CDR1 SGHAT, CDR2 FQDESV (reference sequence). The CDR3 sequence: CASSSGFSYNEQFF. The CDR3 DNA is TGTGCCAGCAGCTCAGGGTTCTCCTACAATGAGCAGTTCTTC.

This clone has a handful of counts. This rearrangement joins TRBV19 to TRBJ1-3, with TRBD1 identical over 7 bases. The CDR3 sequence is 15 residues long. Germline-derived CDR1 and CDR2 are LNHDA and SQIVND (reference sequence). V gave up 6 bases and J gave up 0 bases; unmatched junction bases: 5. The CDR3 loop is CASRLDRYSGNTIYF. In DNA, the CDR3 is TGTGCCAGTAGATTGGACAGGTACTCTGGAAACACCATATATTTT.

The rearrangement joins TRBV19 to TRBJ1-1, with no clear D. V dropped 0 bases and J dropped 9 bases, with 14 bases sitting between them. CDR1 and CDR2 from the germline V gene are LNHDA and SQIVND (reference sequence). This CDR3 comprises 14 residues. The CDR3 DNA reads TGTGCCAGTAGTATAGATTTTTCACTGACTAAAGCTTTCTTT. This encodes CASSIDFSLTKAFF.

This clone was recorded only once. CDR3 sequence (DNA): TGCGCCAGCAGCCGAGGGGGGGTTCAGCCCCAGCATTTT. It is translated as CASSRGGVQPQHF. This chain uses TRBV4-1 with TRBJ1-5; a possible D gene is TRBD1 (6 bases). The ends were cut back, 4 bases at V and 6 bases at J, with 10 bases in the middle. Per germline, CDR1 MGHRA and CDR2 YSYEKL. The CDR3 totals 13 residues.

The chain is built from TRBV5-4 and TRBJ2-7; D assignment may be TRBD1 or TRBD2 (5 bases each). Germline CDR1 reads SGHNT; CDR2 reads YYREEE (reference sequence). This CDR3 has 15 residues. Trimming removed 3 bases at V and 2 bases at J, with 15 bases between. This chain's CDR3 is CASSSAGTVAYEQYF. The CDR3 DNA follows: TGTGCCAGCAGCTCCGCCGGGACGGTAGCCTACGAGCAGTACTTC. Using reference TRBV5-4 and TRBJ2-7 for the parts outside the CDR3, the full variable domain is ETGVTQSPTHLIKTRGQQVTLRCSSQSGHNTVSWYQQALGQGPQFIFQYYREEENGRGNFPPRFSGLQFPNYSSELNVNALELDDSALYLCASSSAGTVAYEQYFGPGTRLTVT.

This chain connects TRBV7-8 to TRBJ1-6; D is unresolved. In germline, CDR1 is SGHVS, CDR2 FQNEAQ. The CDR3 spans 14 residues. The V end lost 2 bases, the J end lost 9 bases, and 11 bases lay between the germline ends. Here the CDR3 reads CASSLWGKGSPLHF. The CDR3 coding sequence is TGTGCCAGCAGCTTATGGGGTAAAGGTTCACCCCTCCACTTT. Looking up the rest from reference TRBV7-8 and TRBJ1-6 gives the full variable domain: GAGVSQSPRYKVAKRGQDVALRCDPISGHVSLFWYQQALGQGPEFLTYFQNEAQLDKSGLPSDRFFAERPEGSVSTLKIQRTQQEDSAVYLCASSLWGKGSPLHFGNGTRLTVT.

The V call is TRBV9, the J call TRBJ1-6; 7 bases are a match to TRBD1. This CDR3 is built from 15 residues. Germline V gene lookup returns CDR1 SGDLS and CDR2 YYNGEE. With 0 bases clipped from V and 10 bases from J, the junction kept 7 bases outside the gene matches. CDR3 coding DNA: TGTGCCAGCAGCGTAGAAAAGGGGGCGAGGTCACCCCTCCACTTT. This encodes CASSVEKGARSPLHF.

DNA of the CDR3: TGTGCCAGCAGAGAAAGCCAAATGCCCACAGATACGCAGTATTTT. This encodes CASRESQMPTDTQYF. The chain is built from TRBV7-8 and TRBJ2-3; no clear D gene. The length of the CDR3 is 15 residues. V dropped 6 bases and J dropped 2 bases, with 15 bases sitting between them. Germline lookup yields CDR1 SGHVS and CDR2 FQNEAQ.

The chain combines TRBV28 with TRBJ2-3; tentatively, D is TRBD1 (6 bases). V lost 9 bases to trimming and J lost 0 bases, with 22 bases between them. Germline CDR1 reads MDHEN; CDR2 reads SYDVKM. The CDR3 is made up of 17 amino acids. Written as DNA, the CDR3 is TGTGCCAGTCCTTTAGGGGGTCTGGCCCTTAGCACAGATACGCAGTATTTT. Translation: CASPLGGLALSTDTQYF.

The rearrangement links TRBV5-4 to TRBJ2-2, with no clear D. V was trimmed by 4 bases and J by 6 bases, leaving 4 bases between them. CDR1 is SGHNT, CDR2 YYREEE, per germline (reference sequence). The CDR3 consists of 11 residues. The CDR3 reads CASSTAGELFF. In DNA, the CDR3 is TGTGCCAGCAGCACCGCCGGGGAGCTGTTTTTT.

This clone was counted between two and nine times. CDR3 residues: CASSEGRGNEQFF. CDR3 nucleotide sequence: TGTGCCAGCAGTGAAGGCCGGGGAAATGAGCAGTTCTTC. The chain links TRBV6-1 to TRBJ2-1, with D possibly being TRBD2 (5 bases). The CDR3 runs 13 residues. The V end was cut by 1 base, the J end by 7 bases, with 8 bases between. CDR1 and CDR2 (germline): MNHNS, SASEGT.

J is TRBJ2-7 and V is TRBV11-2, with D perhaps matching TRBD1 or TRBD2 (6 bases each). This CDR3 has 15 residues. Germline CDR1 and CDR2: SGHAT and FQNNGV. The V and J ends lost 1 base and 7 bases respectively, with 17 bases between them. This CDR3 reads CASSLGGAEPREQYF. CDR3 sequence (DNA): TGTGCCAGCAGCTTAGGGGGGGCAGAGCCGCGGGAGCAGTACTTC. The variable domain in full, completed from reference TRBV11-2 and TRBJ2-7, reads EAGVAQSPRYKIIEKRQSVAFWCNPISGHATLYWYQQILGQGPKLLIQFQNNGVVDDSQLPKDRFSAERLKGVDSTLKIQPAKLEDSAVYLCASSLGGAEPREQYFGPGTRLTVT.

V gene TRBV19 combines with J gene TRBJ2-5; 10 nucleotides align to TRBD1. The CDR3 loop spans 14 amino acids. Trimming at V came to 7 bases and at J to 4 bases, leaving 6 bases not matched to a gene. Germline values: CDR1 LNHDA, CDR2 SQIVND (reference sequence). CDR3 in DNA: TGTGCCAGTAAGCGGGACAGGGGACGAGAGACCCAGTACTTC. Protein sequence: CASKRDRGRETQYF.

This rearrangement joins TRBV30 to TRBJ1-5; D is undetermined. V was cut by 2 bases and J by 4 bases, with 6 bases left in between. This CDR3 region has 12 residues. Germline CDR1 and CDR2: GTSNPN and SVGIG (reference sequence). CDR3 sequence: CAWSRDNQPQHF. CDR3 coding DNA: TGTGCCTGGAGTAGAGATAATCAGCCCCAGCATTTT. Complete variable domain (other parts from reference TRBV30 and TRBJ1-5): SQTIHQWPATLVQPVGSPLSLECTVEGTSNPNLYWYRQAAGRGLQLLFYSVGIGQISSEVPQNLSASRPQDRQFILSSKKLLLSDSGFYLCAWSRDNQPQHFGDGTRLSIL.

The J gene is TRBJ1-6, the V gene TRBV6-1; D might be TRBD1 (6 bases). Germline CDR1 and CDR2: MNHNS and SASEGT. V was cut by 4 bases and J by 0 bases, with 10 bases left in between. CDR3 length equals 16 residues. For the CDR3, the DNA is TGTGCCAGCAGTGCCACAGGGAGCTCCTATAATTCACCCCTCCACTTT. As protein: CASSATGSSYNSPLHF.

The J gene is TRBJ1-3, the V gene TRBV5-3; D is ambiguous. TRBV5-3 is sorted into the ORF group, with uncertain function. The V gene lost 4 bases and the J gene lost 4 bases, with 15 bases spanning the gap. The CDR3 runs to 15 residues. CDR3 residues: CARSNLGFVGNTIYF. For the CDR3, the DNA is TGTGCCAGAAGCAACCTCGGGTTCGTCGGAAACACCATATATTTT.

V is TRBV19 and J is TRBJ1-2; 12 bases line up with TRBD1. The CDR3 has 16 residues. Germline V lookup: CDR1 LNHDA, CDR2 SQIVND (reference sequence). V shed 6 bases, J shed 4 bases, and the junction held 9 bases outside the gene matches. CDR3 DNA: TGTGCCAGTAGGTCCGGGACAGGGGGCCGCGGCTATGGCTACACCTTC. Translation gives CASRSGTGGRGYGYTF.

The V call is TRBV10-1, the J call TRBJ2-3; D call uncertain. Germline lookup yields CDR1 WNHNN and CDR2 SYGVQD (reference sequence). V dropped 0 bases and J dropped 6 bases, with 10 bases sitting between them. This CDR3 is built from 14 residues. The CDR3 nucleotides read TGCGCCAGCAGTGAGTCGCCGTTTAGCGATACGCAGTATTTT. Translating it yields CASSESPFSDTQYF.

The chain recombines TRBV5-4 with TRBJ1-2, with 10 bases matching TRBD1. The CDR3 loop spans 15 amino acids. Germline CDR1 SGHNT, CDR2 YYREEE (reference sequence). Losses at the gene ends were 1 base for V and 5 bases for J; bases not matched to a gene: 5. The CDR3 loop reads CASSLTGTGDYGYTF. As DNA, the CDR3 is TGTGCCAGCAGCTTGACCGGGACAGGGGATTATGGCTACACCTTC.

There are a few counts of this clone. The V and J genes are TRBV7-9 and TRBJ2-5; D unresolved. This CDR3 spans 12 amino acids. The germline V gene has CDR1 SEHNR and CDR2 FQNEAQ (reference sequence). V gave up 4 bases and J gave up 0 bases, with 3 bases separating them. The CDR3 DNA reads as TGTGCCAGCAGCTGGTACCAAGAGACCCAGTACTTC. Translating it yields CASSWYQETQYF.

This clone occurred a few times. This rearrangement joins TRBV5-4 to TRBJ1-2; TRBD1 matches 12 bases. With 5 bases clipped from V and 6 bases from J, the junction kept 2 bases outside the gene matches. Per germline, CDR1 SGHNT and CDR2 YYREEE (reference sequence). The CDR3 covers 13 residues. The CDR3 reads CASRGQGADGYTF. DNA for the CDR3: TGTGCCAGCAGGGGACAGGGGGCGGATGGCTACACCTTC.

The rearrangement links TRBV6-5 to TRBJ1-1; the match to TRBD1 covers 7 bases. This CDR3 has 13 amino acids. The germline V gene encodes CDR1 MNHEY and CDR2 SVGAGI. V dropped 2 bases and J dropped 9; count of bases not matched to a gene: 6. In nucleotides, the CDR3 is TGTGCCAGCAGTTACGGGACAGAGAGCCAAGCTTTCTTT. This sequence encodes CASSYGTESQAFF.

This sequence joins TRBV10-3 and TRBJ1-1; a possible D gene is TRBD1 (5 bases). The CDR3 sequence is 15 residues long. V lost 0 bases to trimming and J lost 1 base, with 9 bases between them. CDR1 is ENHRY and CDR2 is SYGVKD in the germline V gene. The CDR3 sequence: CAISESGLKNTEAFF. CDR3 bases: TGTGCCATCAGTGAGTCGGGACTCAAGAACACTGAAGCTTTCTTT.

J is TRBJ1-2 and V is TRBV28, with 7 nucleotides matching TRBD1. The CDR3 is made up of 15 amino acids. V lost 7 bases to trimming and J lost 4 bases; unmatched junction nucleotides: 12. Germline CDR1 and CDR2: MDHEN and SYDVKM. As DNA, the CDR3 is TGTGCCAGCACCACCAATTACAGGGGCCTCTATGGCTACACCTTC. As protein: CASTTNYRGLYGYTF.

This chain uses TRBV4-2 with TRBJ1-6, with a possible D match to TRBD1 (5 bases). Germline lookup yields CDR1 LGHNA and CDR2 YNFKEQ. The CDR3 spans 16 residues. Between the trimmed V and J ends, which lost 5 bases and 2 bases, there was a span of 13 bases. The CDR3 DNA reads as TGTGCCAGCAGCTTCGAAGCAGGGACCTATAATTCACCCCTCCACTTT. Encoded protein: CASSFEAGTYNSPLHF.

V gene TRBV7-8 combines with J gene TRBJ1-4; D gene uncertain. The CDR3 consists of 15 residues. Trimming stripped 10 bases from V and 3 bases from J, with 18 bases between. CDR1 SGHVS and CDR2 FQNEAQ come from the germline V gene. The CDR3: CATGPGPQANEKLFF. The CDR3 DNA is TGTGCCACCGGTCCCGGACCGCAGGCTAATGAAAAACTGTTTTTT.

This chain links TRBV4-2 with TRBJ2-5, with 10 bases fitting TRBD2. CDR1 and CDR2 (germline): LGHNA, YNFKEQ. J gave up 1 base and V 5 bases, and 7 bases lay outside the gene matches. The CDR3 covers 16 residues. The chain's CDR3 is CASSYIAGGLQETQYF. The CDR3 DNA reads as TGTGCCAGCAGCTATATAGCGGGGGGCCTCCAAGAGACCCAGTACTTC.

The chain employs TRBV27 and TRBJ1-6; TRBD1 matches at 7 bases. The CDR3 extends over 16 amino acids. Per germline, CDR1 MNHEY and CDR2 SMNVEV (reference sequence). Unmatched junction bases numbered 14, after V lost 6 bases and J lost 9 bases. This CDR3 reads CASRNRGFGVGSPLHF. Here the CDR3 DNA reads TGTGCCAGCAGGAACAGGGGCTTTGGGGTAGGTTCACCCCTCCACTTT.